What follows are 27 T cell receptor beta chains derived from one specimen sequenced in a study of blood T cells in healthy people across ages. Then a second PCR, running roughly 6 to 11 cycles, was carried out with a sample-barcoded 5' primer and a J-beta primer mix. TCRdb reanalysed the 5' RACE reads using MiXCR and keeps one entry per CDR3 protein. The sample holds 600,000 to 650,000 distinct CDR3 sequences; roughly 50% are singletons and the top ten take 30% to 45%. The material sequenced was blood. Receptor source: a man in his sixties in good health.

J is TRBJ1-2 and V is TRBV20-1; D remains ambiguous. The length of the CDR3 is 15 residues. Trimming took off 3 bases at V and 4 bases at J, with 18 bases between the two ends. Per germline, CDR1 DFQATT and CDR2 SNEGSKA (reference sequence). CDR3 region: CSASLLGPKGYGYTF. As DNA, the CDR3 is TGCAGTGCTAGTCTCCTCGGGCCAAAGGGCTATGGCTACACCTTC.

This rearrangement joins TRBV7-9 to TRBJ2-1; 11 bases are a match to TRBD2. Germline-derived CDR1 and CDR2 are SEHNR and FQNEAQ (reference sequence). The length of the CDR3 is 16 residues. V lost 5 bases and J lost 6; bases outside the gene matches: 9. The CDR3 region has the DNA TGTGCCAGCAGCGCCCCCGGGACTAGCGGTTCCAATGAGCAGTTCTTC. Protein product: CASSAPGTSGSNEQFF.

Worth noting for this clonotype: With a much larger clone just one base away, this may be a read error. The chain links TRBV11-2 to TRBJ2-1, with 8 nucleotides matching TRBD1. V shed 5 bases and J 13 bases; nucleotides not matched to a gene: 13. Germline CDR1 and CDR2: SGHAT and FQNNGV. This CDR3 region has 14 residues. The CDR3 here is CASSPGQGRETQFF. Written as DNA, the CDR3 is TGTGCCAGCAGCCCAGGACAGGGCAGGGAGACCCAGTTCTTC.

This clonotype has just a few counts. The rearrangement links TRBV6-1 to TRBJ1-5, with 7 bases lining up with TRBD1. CDR1 is MNHNS, CDR2 SASEGT, per germline. Germline trimming cut 4 bases from V and 7 bases from J; bases unmatched to any gene: 4. This CDR3 spans 13 amino acids. As DNA, the CDR3 is TGTGCCAGCAGTGCGCAGGGGGGGCAGCCCCAGCATTTT. This sequence encodes CASSAQGGQPQHF.

A few counts support this clonotype. This chain links TRBV27 with TRBJ2-7, with 9 bases identical to TRBD1. This CDR3 spans 13 amino acids. With V trimmed by 4 bases and J by 7 bases, 5 bases remained unmatched. Germline CDR1 reads MNHEY; CDR2 reads SMNVEV (reference sequence). This chain's CDR3 is CASSWGQGGEQYF. The DNA for the CDR3 is TGTGCCAGCAGTTGGGGACAGGGAGGGGAGCAGTACTTC.

The rearrangement joins TRBV12-3 or TRBV12-4 to TRBJ2-1; TRBD2 aligns across 10 bases. The CDR3 loop spans 15 amino acids. The ends lost 2 bases at V and 6 bases at J; junction bases unmatched: 4. This CDR3 reads CASSLQASGGNEQFF. DNA of the CDR3: TGTGCCAGCAGTTTACAGGCTAGCGGGGGCAATGAGCAGTTCTTC.

The chain combines TRBV7-9 with TRBJ2-5, with TRBD1 as a possible D gene (5 bases). Trimming cost V 5 bases and J 1 base, with 14 bases left between them. The CDR3 covers 15 residues. CDR1 SEHNR and CDR2 FQNEAQ come from the germline V gene (reference sequence). As DNA, the CDR3 is TGTGCCAGCAGCCCCCAGACAGAGAGCCAAGAGACCCAGTACTTC. Protein sequence: CASSPQTESQETQYF.

The rearrangement links TRBV7-2 to TRBJ2-7; D is uncertain. The V end lost 2 bases, the J end lost 0 bases, and 11 bases lay between the germline ends. Germline assignment: CDR1 SGHTA and CDR2 FQGNSA. CDR3 length: 15 amino acids. DNA for the CDR3: TGTGCCAGCAGCTTATATGGAGTGAGCTCCTACGAGCAGTACTTC. This encodes CASSLYGVSSYEQYF.

V usage is TRBV7-9 and J usage is TRBJ1-4; unclear D gene. In germline, CDR1 is SEHNR, CDR2 FQNEAQ (reference sequence). The CDR3 sequence is 17 residues long. Trimming removed 1 base from V and 0 bases from J, with 12 bases in between. The CDR3 bases are TGTGCCAGCAGCTTAGGGTTTGTGGACCCAACTAATGAAAAACTGTTTTTT. Translation gives CASSLGFVDPTNEKLFF.

This clonotype was counted a single time. The CDR3 loop is CATSRDWTGNYGYTF. In DNA form, the CDR3 reads TGTGCCACCAGCAGAGATTGGACAGGGAACTATGGCTACACCTTC. The chain uses TRBV15 and TRBJ1-2, with TRBD1 identical over 8 bases. CDR3 length equals 15 residues. J was trimmed by 2 bases and V by 0 bases; bases with no gene match: 2. Germline CDR1 is LNHNV and CDR2 is YYDKDF (reference sequence).

This clonotype was detected a few times. The chain employs TRBV4-1 and TRBJ2-1, with D perhaps matching TRBD1 or TRBD2 (5 bases each). Germline-derived CDR1 and CDR2 are MGHRA and YSYEKL. Trimming shortened V by 0 bases and J by 4 bases, and 16 bases separated the two germline ends. This CDR3 region has 17 residues. The CDR3 region is CASSQDPGRQLYNEQFF. CDR3 DNA: TGCGCCAGCAGCCAAGACCCGGGACGACAATTATACAATGAGCAGTTCTTC.

The chain employs TRBV27 and TRBJ2-7; 9 nucleotides align to TRBD2. Germline trimming cut 6 bases from V and 4 bases from J; bases unmatched to any gene: 10. CDR1 and CDR2 from the germline V gene are MNHEY and SMNVEV (reference sequence). The CDR3 length is 15 residues. In DNA form, the CDR3 reads TGTGCCAGCAGCCTTAAGCGCGGGGGGGCTTACGAGCAGTACTTC. It yields the protein CASSLKRGGAYEQYF.

This sequence joins TRBV12-3 or TRBV12-4 and TRBJ2-3; no definite D call. The CDR3 extends over 13 amino acids. The ends were cut back, 6 bases at V and 3 bases at J, with 10 bases in the middle. This CDR3 is CASSPLETDTQYF. CDR3 nucleotides: TGTGCCAGCAGCCCCCTTGAGACAGATACGCAGTATTTT.

The chain uses TRBV5-1 and TRBJ2-7; weak D call: TRBD1 (6 bases). The J call may be wrong; the DNA end is better matched by TRBJ2-4. This CDR3 comprises 14 residues. CDR1 is SGHRS and CDR2 is YFSETQ in the germline V gene. CDR3 coding DNA: TGCGCCAGCAGCTTAGGGGGACGGTTGGACATTCAGTACTTC. Translated: CASSLGGRLDIQYF.

Ten or more counts support this clonotype. V usage is TRBV7-2 and J usage is TRBJ2-7, with TRBD1 matching over 7 bases. V shed 4 bases, J shed 3 bases, and the junction held 18 bases outside the gene matches. The CDR3 contains 18 residues. Germline values: CDR1 SGHTA, CDR2 FQGNSA. CDR3 protein: CASSSPGQTFGFFYEQYF. The CDR3 DNA sequence: TGTGCCAGCAGCTCCCCGGGACAGACTTTTGGGTTTTTCTACGAGCAGTACTTC.

This clonotype was detected only a few times. The CDR3 DNA reads TGCGCCAGCAGCCAAGACCAATGGGGGGCAGATACGCAGTATTTT. This encodes CASSQDQWGADTQYF. The rearrangement joins TRBV4-1 to TRBJ2-3; perhaps TRBD2 as D (6 bases). The germline CDR1 and CDR2 sequences are MGHRA and YSYEKL. This CDR3 region has 15 residues. Trimming cost V 0 bases and J 4 bases, with 11 bases left between them.

The V and J genes are TRBV5-1 and TRBJ2-1; 7 nucleotides agree with TRBD2. V trimming: 4 bases; J trimming: 6 bases; junction bases outside the gene matches: 4. Germline-derived CDR1 and CDR2 are SGHRS and YFSETQ. This CDR3 has 13 residues. CDR3 sequence (DNA): TGCGCCAGCAGCACCAGCGGGGTCAATGAGCAGTTCTTC. This gives the protein CASSTSGVNEQFF.

The chain is built from TRBV27 and TRBJ1-6, with D hard to call. V dropped 6 bases and J dropped 8 bases, with 8 bases sitting between them. CDR3 length equals 12 residues. Germline CDR1 reads MNHEY; CDR2 reads SMNVEV (reference sequence). The CDR3 is CASSDSDSPLHF. CDR3 nucleotides: TGTGCCAGCAGCGACTCAGATTCACCCCTCCACTTT.

The chain links TRBV9 to TRBJ2-7; 10 nucleotides match TRBD1. The junction had 10 bases not matched to a gene; V was cut back by 0 bases and J by 7 bases. This CDR3 has 16 residues. The germline V gene has CDR1 SGDLS and CDR2 YYNGEE. CDR3 sequence reads: CASSVALGTGVGEQYF. Written as DNA, the CDR3 is TGTGCCAGCAGCGTAGCTCTCGGGACAGGGGTCGGTGAGCAGTACTTC. The full variable domain, in which reference TRBV9 and TRBJ2-7 provide the parts outside the CDR3, is DSGVTQTPKHLITATGQRVTLRCSPRSGDLSVYWYQQSLDQGLQFLIQYYNGEERAKGNILERFSAQQFPDLHSELNLSSLELGDSALYFCASSVALGTGVGEQYFGPGTRLTVT.

The chain carries TRBV5-1 and TRBJ1-4, with 7 bases lining up with TRBD1. CDR3 length equals 16 residues. CDR1 and CDR2 from the germline V gene are SGHRS and YFSETQ. With V trimmed by 4 bases and J by 4 bases, 10 bases remained unmatched. The CDR3, as DNA: TGCGCCAGCAGCGAGGGGCCCACAGGGGATAATGAAAAACTGTTTTTT. Amino acid sequence: CASSEGPTGDNEKLFF.

The CDR3 is CSARQGARKLFF. CDR3 bases: TGCAGTGCTAGACAGGGGGCGAGGAAACTGTTTTTT. This chain joins TRBV20-1 and TRBJ1-4; TRBD1 matches 8 bases. The CDR3 has 12 amino acids. CDR1 DFQATT and CDR2 SNEGSKA come from the germline V gene (reference sequence). V lost 2 bases to trimming and J lost 11 bases; unmatched junction nucleotides: 4.

The J gene is TRBJ2-1, the V gene TRBV4-1; D ambiguous. V shed 4 bases and J shed 10 bases, with 14 bases lying between them. CDR3 length: 13 amino acids. Germline V gives CDR1 MGHRA, CDR2 YSYEKL. The CDR3 nucleotides read TGCGCCAGCAGCCCCCGGACGGCCAGGGAGCAGTTCTTC. Translated, it gives CASSPRTAREQFF.

The chain carries TRBV7-9 and TRBJ2-5; possible D gene TRBD1, 6 bases. Trimming took 5 bases from V and 1 from J, leaving 14 bases between them. Germline V gene sequence: CDR1 SEHNR, CDR2 FQNEAQ (reference sequence). There are 15 residues in the CDR3. The CDR3 DNA reads as TGTGCCAGCAGCCCTATACAGGGCTCCCAAGAGACCCAGTACTTC. Translated: CASSPIQGSQETQYF.

In its sample, this clonotype was seen many times. The chain uses TRBV6-2 or TRBV6-3 and TRBJ2-7, with D perhaps TRBD2 (6 bases). CDR3 length: 12 amino acids. Looked up from germline, CDR1 is MNHEY and CDR2 is SVGEGT. The germline V and J ends were trimmed by 10 bases and 2 bases, with 12 bases remaining between them. The CDR3 reads CATGRSTYEQYF. The CDR3 DNA sequence: TGTGCCACTGGGAGGAGCACCTACGAGCAGTACTTC.

V is TRBV11-2 and J is TRBJ2-3; 9 nucleotides line up with TRBD2. V shed 1 base, J shed 3 bases, and the junction held 5 bases outside the gene matches. CDR1 SGHAT and CDR2 FQNNGV come from the germline V gene. CDR3 length: 16 amino acids. CDR3 nucleotide sequence: TGTGCCAGCAGCTTAGCGGCTAGCGGGACTACAGATACGCAGTATTTT. Its translation is CASSLAASGTTDTQYF.

This clonotype was counted only a few times. The chain joins TRBV9 to TRBJ2-1; a weak D match, TRBD1 (6 bases). The CDR3 loop spans 14 amino acids. V lost 4 bases, J lost 2 bases, and 10 bases lay in between. Germline assignment: CDR1 SGDLS and CDR2 YYNGEE. The CDR3 coding sequence is TGTGCCAGCAGCCCCCGGGACACCTACAATGAGCAGTTCTTC. Translated: CASSPRDTYNEQFF.

The V call is TRBV6-6, the J call TRBJ2-7; possibly TRBD1 for D (5 bases). The CDR3 runs 14 residues. The V end was cut by 3 bases, the J end by 2 bases, with 11 bases between. Germline V gene sequence: CDR1 MNHNY, CDR2 SVGAGI (reference sequence). The CDR3 DNA follows: TGTGCCAGCAGTTATCAGGGCCCCCCCTACGAGCAGTACTTC. Its protein product is CASSYQGPPYEQYF.